The sample holds many counts of the clone carrying this TCR beta chain. The CDR3 is made up of 17 amino acids. Per germline, CDR1 MNHEY and CDR2 SMNVEV (reference sequence). Unmatched junction bases numbered 15, after V lost 2 bases and J lost 6 bases. This specimen comes from a study of T cells in Graves' hyperthyroidism and ophthalmopathy. RNA transcripts yielded amplified TCR beta CDR3 regions. With the HTBI primer set, the TCR CDR3 went through a first round of RT-PCR. MiXCR was run by TCRdb on the multiplex PCR reads, yielding one entry per CDR3 protein. The data show about 350,000 distinct CDR3 sequences, 15% to 20% seen once.

This sequence was found in a woman between 35 and 50 years old with Graves' ophthalmopathy. This sequence joins TRBV27 and TRBJ2-7, with 8 bases identical to TRBD1. Source material: blood. The CDR3 bases are TGTGCCAGCAGTTTAAGGGGGCCAGGGGGCTCTCTAGTCGAGCAGTACTTC. It specifies CASSLRGPGGSLVEQYF.